The 10 T cell receptor beta chains listed next were all sequenced from one sample in a study of cytomegalovirus exposure and HLA in healthy donors (dated by TCRdb to 2016 to 2017). Receptor amplification or capture employed the immunoSEQ multiplex PCR assay. The multiplex PCR relied on a mix of 60 forward primers for TCR Vbeta segments and 13 reverse primers for TCR Jbeta segments. TCRdb stores this immuneACCESS table with in-frame sequences only. Part of the clones is absent; in the studies checked, under half of the shortfall reflects unresolved V genes, and no reason is known for the rest. The sample table lists 95,000 to 130,000 clones, around three quarters of them with a count of one. The ten largest clones add up to 3.5% to 4.5% of the sample. What was sequenced was PBMCs. These receptors were collected from a man aged 25 to 40 in good health and CMV-seropositive.

This rearrangement joins TRBV7-9 to TRBJ2-2; 15 nucleotides match TRBD2. Germline-derived CDR1 and CDR2 are SEHNR and FQNEAQ (reference sequence). Trimming removed 6 bases from V and 2 bases from J; junction bases left unmatched: 10. The CDR3 is made up of 19 amino acids. The DNA of the CDR3 is TGTGCCAGCAGGTCCAGGACTAGCGGGAGGGGGTCCAACACCGGGGAGCTGTTTTTT. Translating it yields CASRSRTSGRGSNTGELFF.

Comment on this clone: At one end the junction does not follow the germline gene, possibly because of a read error. The J gene is TRBJ2-6, the V gene TRBV11-3; D might be TRBD2 (6 bases). Germline lookup yields CDR1 SGHNT and CDR2 YENEEA. The CDR3 covers 18 residues. CDR3 residues: CASSQARRGGPGANGLTF. For the CDR3, the DNA is TGTGCCAGCAGCCAGGCCCGGAGGGGAGGCCCTGGGGCCAACGGCCTGACTTTC.

The chain employs TRBV7-3 and TRBJ2-3, with D uncertain. V lost 4 bases, J lost 3 bases, and 8 bases lay in between. CDR1 is SGHTA, CDR2 FQGTGA, per germline. The CDR3 loop spans 13 amino acids. The CDR3 region has the DNA TGTGCCAGCAGCTCCGTAGTTACAGATACGCAGTATTTT. Translated: CASSSVVTDTQYF.

Regarding this clone: Germline and junction disagree at one end, which may indicate a read error. The gene calls are TRBV5-1 and TRBJ2-5; D uncertain. The CDR3 is 12 residues long. Per the germline V gene, CDR1 is SGHRS and CDR2 is YFSETQ. The CDR3 region is CASGLGRETQYF. The CDR3 coding sequence is TGCGCCAGCGGCTTGGGTCGGGAGACCCAGTACTTC.

The gene calls are TRBV19 and TRBJ2-1; TRBD2 is a possible D gene (6 bases). Germline V gives CDR1 LNHDA, CDR2 SQIVND (reference sequence). The V end was cut by 6 bases, the J end by 4 bases, with 13 bases between. The CDR3 sequence is 14 residues long. The CDR3 sequence: CASRDYPNYNEQFF. For the CDR3, the DNA is TGTGCCAGTAGGGACTACCCAAATTACAATGAGCAGTTCTTC.

The chain joins TRBV15 to TRBJ2-7, with 8 bases aligning to TRBD2. This CDR3 comprises 13 residues. The germline V gene encodes CDR1 LNHNV and CDR2 YYDKDF (reference sequence). Trimming at V came to 0 bases and at J to 7 bases, leaving 2 bases not matched to a gene. The CDR3 nucleotides are TGTGCCACCAGCAGAGATCGGGGGGGGGAGCAGTACTTC. Translated, it gives CATSRDRGGEQYF.

The chain links TRBV13 to TRBJ1-3, with 7 bases that match TRBD1. This CDR3 has 16 amino acids. The germline CDR1 and CDR2 sequences are PRHDT and FYEKMQ (reference sequence). The V gene end was trimmed by 5 bases and the J gene end by 0 bases; junction bases not matched to a gene: 7. CDR3 sequence reads: CASSRAGTDSGNTIYF. The CDR3 coding sequence is TGTGCCAGCAGCCGAGCCGGGACAGACTCTGGAAACACCATATATTTT.

This clone was recorded only once. The chain is built from TRBV5-4 and TRBJ2-7, with D unclear. V dropped 0 bases and J dropped 3 bases, with 7 bases sitting between them. CDR1 and CDR2 (germline): SGHNT, YYREEE (reference sequence). This CDR3 region has 13 residues. The CDR3 nucleotides are TGTGCCAGCAGCTTGGGGGCCAGCTACGAGCAGTACTTC. It yields the protein CASSLGASYEQYF. Complete variable domain (other parts from reference TRBV5-4 and TRBJ2-7): ETGVTQSPTHLIKTRGQQVTLRCSSQSGHNTVSWYQQALGQGPQFIFQYYREEENGRGNFPPRFSGLQFPNYSSELNVNALELDDSALYLCASSLGASYEQYFGPGTRLTVT.

The V and J genes are TRBV4-3 and TRBJ1-4, with D possibly matching TRBD1 (6 bases). Germline assignment: CDR1 LGHNA and CDR2 YSLEER. The CDR3 spans 17 residues. The germline V and J ends were trimmed by 0 bases and 5 bases, with 16 bases remaining between them. Here the CDR3 reads CASSQDPHRTANEKLFF. In DNA, the CDR3 is TGCGCCAGCAGCCAAGATCCCCACCGGACAGCGAATGAAAAACTGTTTTTT.

The chain combines TRBV6-5 with TRBJ2-5; 10 nucleotides match TRBD2. The J call may be mistaken, given a closer DNA end match to TRBJ2-7. The germline gives CDR1 MNHEY, CDR2 SVGAGI. The CDR3 runs to 16 residues. The CDR3 loop reads CASSYSGLATPYEQYF. In DNA, the CDR3 is TGTGCCAGCAGTTACTCGGGACTAGCGACCCCTTACGAGCAGTACTTC.